Listed here is a single T cell receptor (beta chain). Its antigen is as yet unknown. The read finishes 3 residues shy of the CDR3 end, and the germline J gene is used to complete it. After 5 to 7 days with irradiated graft donor PBMCs, CFSE-labeled recipient PBMCs were FACS-sorted. The entry originates in a study of Tregs in tolerant kidney transplant recipients. Measured with immunoSEQ multiplex PCR; TCRdb has only the in-frame clones, and not every one. The listing contains a few thousand clones. V lost 3 bases and J lost 1; bases outside the gene matches: 7. The CDR3 covers 15 residues. Per germline, CDR1 DFQATT and CDR2 SNEGSKA (reference sequence).

The chain couples TRBV20-1 to TRBJ2-5; 8 bases match TRBD2. The sequences come from CD4+ T cells from blood cultured with allogeneic cells, collected before the transplant. The clonotype was recovered from a human patient who received a combined kidney and bone marrow transplant. The CDR3 here is CSASRGGRLQETQYF. CDR3 DNA, as far as it was read: TGCAGTGCTAGTCGGGGGGGGCGCCTCCAAGAGACC.